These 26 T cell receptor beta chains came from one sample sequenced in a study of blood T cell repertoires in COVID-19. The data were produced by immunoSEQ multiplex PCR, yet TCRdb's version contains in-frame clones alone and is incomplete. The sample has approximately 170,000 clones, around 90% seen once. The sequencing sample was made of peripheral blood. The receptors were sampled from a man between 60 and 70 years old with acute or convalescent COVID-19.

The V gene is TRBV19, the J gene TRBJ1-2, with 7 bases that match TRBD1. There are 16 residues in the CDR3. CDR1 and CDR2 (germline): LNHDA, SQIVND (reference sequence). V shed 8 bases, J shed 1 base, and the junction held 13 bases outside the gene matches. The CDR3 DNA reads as TGTGCCAGTCGTGGGGGGACAGAAAACTATAACTATGGCTACACCTTC. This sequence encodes CASRGGTENYNYGYTF.

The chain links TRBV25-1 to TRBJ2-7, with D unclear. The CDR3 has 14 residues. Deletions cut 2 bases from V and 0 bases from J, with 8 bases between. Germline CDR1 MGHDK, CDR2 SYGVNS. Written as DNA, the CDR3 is TGTGCCAGCAGTGAAGCGGCCAGCTCCTACGAGCAGTACTTC. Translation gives CASSEAASSYEQYF.

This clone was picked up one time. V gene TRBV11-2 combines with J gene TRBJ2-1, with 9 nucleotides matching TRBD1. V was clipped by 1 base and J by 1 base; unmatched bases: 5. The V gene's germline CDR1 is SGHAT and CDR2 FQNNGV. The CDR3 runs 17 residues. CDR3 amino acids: CASSLGQGVMSYNEQFF. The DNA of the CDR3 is TGTGCCAGCAGCTTAGGACAGGGGGTGATGTCCTACAATGAGCAGTTCTTC.

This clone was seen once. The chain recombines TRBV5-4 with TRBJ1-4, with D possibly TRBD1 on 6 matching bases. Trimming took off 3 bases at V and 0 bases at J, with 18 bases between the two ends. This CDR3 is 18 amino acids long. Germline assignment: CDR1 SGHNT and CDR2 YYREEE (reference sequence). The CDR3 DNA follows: TGTGCCAGCAGCTCCCTACTGGACAGCGGAGCAACTAATGAAAAACTGTTTTTT. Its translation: CASSSLLDSGATNEKLFF.

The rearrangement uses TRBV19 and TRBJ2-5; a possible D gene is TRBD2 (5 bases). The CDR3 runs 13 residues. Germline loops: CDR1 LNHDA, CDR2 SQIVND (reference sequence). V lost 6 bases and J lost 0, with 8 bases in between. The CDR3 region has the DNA TGTGCCAGTAGCACGGGGTACCAAGAGACCCAGTACTTC. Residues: CASSTGYQETQYF.

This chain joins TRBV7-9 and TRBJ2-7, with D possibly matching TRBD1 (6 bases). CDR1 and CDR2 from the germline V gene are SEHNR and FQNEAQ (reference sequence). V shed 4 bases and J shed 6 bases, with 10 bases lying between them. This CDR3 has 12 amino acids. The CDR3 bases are TGTGCCAGCAGCTACAGGGTGACCGAGCAGTACTTC. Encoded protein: CASSYRVTEQYF.

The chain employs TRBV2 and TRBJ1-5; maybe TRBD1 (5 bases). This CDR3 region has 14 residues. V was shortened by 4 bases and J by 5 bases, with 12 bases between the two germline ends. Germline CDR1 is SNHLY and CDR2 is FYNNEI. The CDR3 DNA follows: TGTGCCAGCAGTGTCGGCAGGGAATATCAGCCCCAGCATTTT. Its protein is CASSVGREYQPQHF.

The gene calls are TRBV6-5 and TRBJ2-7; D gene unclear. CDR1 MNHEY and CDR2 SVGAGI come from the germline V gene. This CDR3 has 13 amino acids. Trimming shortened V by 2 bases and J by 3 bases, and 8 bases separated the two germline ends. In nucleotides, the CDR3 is TGTGCCAGCAGTTACAACTTATTCTACGAGCAGTACTTC. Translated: CASSYNLFYEQYF.

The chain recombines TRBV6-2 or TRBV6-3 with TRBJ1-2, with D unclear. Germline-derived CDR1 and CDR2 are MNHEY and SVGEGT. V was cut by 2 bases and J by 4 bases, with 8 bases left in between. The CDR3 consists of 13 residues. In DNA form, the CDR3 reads TGTGCCAGCAGTTACACGGTCCTCTATGGCTACACCTTC. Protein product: CASSYTVLYGYTF.

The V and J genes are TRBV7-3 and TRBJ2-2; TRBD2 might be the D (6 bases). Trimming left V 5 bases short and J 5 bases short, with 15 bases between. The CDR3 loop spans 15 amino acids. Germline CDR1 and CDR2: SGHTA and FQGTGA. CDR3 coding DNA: TGTGCCAGCAGCCAAATAGGAGGGCTGACCGGGGAGCTGTTTTTT. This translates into CASSQIGGLTGELFF. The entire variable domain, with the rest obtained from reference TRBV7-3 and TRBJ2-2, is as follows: GAGVSQTPSNKVTEKGKYVELRCDPISGHTALYWYRQSLGQGPEFLIYFQGTGAADDSGLPNDRFFAVRPEGSVSTLKIQRTERGDSAVYLCASSQIGGLTGELFFGEGSRLTVL.

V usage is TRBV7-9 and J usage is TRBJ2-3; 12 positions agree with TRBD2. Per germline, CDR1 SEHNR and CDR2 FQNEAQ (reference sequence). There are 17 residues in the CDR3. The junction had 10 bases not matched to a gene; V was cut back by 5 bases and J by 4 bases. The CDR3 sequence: CASSPRLAGDQPDTQYF. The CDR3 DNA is TGTGCCAGCAGCCCGAGACTAGCGGGGGACCAGCCAGATACGCAGTATTTT. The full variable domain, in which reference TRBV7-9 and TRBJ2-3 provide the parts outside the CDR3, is DTGVSQNPRHKITKRGQNVTFRCDPISEHNRLYWYRQTLGQGPEFLTYFQNEAQLEKSRLLSDRFSAERPKGSFSTLEIQRTEQGDSAMYLCASSPRLAGDQPDTQYFGPGTRLTVL.

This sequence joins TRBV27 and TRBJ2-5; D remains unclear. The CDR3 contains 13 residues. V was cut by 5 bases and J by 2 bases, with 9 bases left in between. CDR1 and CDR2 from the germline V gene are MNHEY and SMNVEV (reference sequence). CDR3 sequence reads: CASSAKRQETQYF. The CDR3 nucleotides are TGTGCCAGCAGTGCTAAAAGACAAGAGACCCAGTACTTC.

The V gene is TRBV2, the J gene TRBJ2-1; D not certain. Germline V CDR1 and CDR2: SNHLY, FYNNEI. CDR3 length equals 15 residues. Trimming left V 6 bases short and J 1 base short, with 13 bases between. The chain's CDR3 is CASSMAASSYNEQFF. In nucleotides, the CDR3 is TGTGCCAGCAGCATGGCCGCCTCGTCCTACAATGAGCAGTTCTTC.

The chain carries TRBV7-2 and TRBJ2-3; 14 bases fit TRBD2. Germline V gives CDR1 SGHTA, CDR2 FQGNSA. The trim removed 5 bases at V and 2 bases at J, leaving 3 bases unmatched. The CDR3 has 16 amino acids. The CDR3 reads CASSPGLAGDTDTQYF. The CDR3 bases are TGTGCCAGCAGCCCGGGACTAGCGGGAGACACAGATACGCAGTATTTT.

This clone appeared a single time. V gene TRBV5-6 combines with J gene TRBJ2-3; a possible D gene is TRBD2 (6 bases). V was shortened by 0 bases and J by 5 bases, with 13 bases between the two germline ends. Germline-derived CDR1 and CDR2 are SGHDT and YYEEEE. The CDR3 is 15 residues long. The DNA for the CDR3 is TGTGCCAGCAGCTTGGGGGACTCCGGAATAGATACGCAGTATTTT. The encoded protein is CASSLGDSGIDTQYF. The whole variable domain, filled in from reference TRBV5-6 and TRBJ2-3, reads DAGVTQSPTHLIKTRGQQVTLRCSPKSGHDTVSWYQQALGQGPQFIFQYYEEEERQRGNFPDRFSGHQFPNYSSELNVNALLLGDSALYLCASSLGDSGIDTQYFGPGTRLTVL.

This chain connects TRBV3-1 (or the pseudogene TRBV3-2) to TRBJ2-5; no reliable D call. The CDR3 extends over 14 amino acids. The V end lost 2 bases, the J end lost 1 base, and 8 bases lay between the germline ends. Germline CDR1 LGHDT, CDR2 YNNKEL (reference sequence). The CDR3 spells CASSQLDRQETQYF. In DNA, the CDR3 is TGTGCCAGCAGCCAACTAGACCGCCAAGAGACCCAGTACTTC.

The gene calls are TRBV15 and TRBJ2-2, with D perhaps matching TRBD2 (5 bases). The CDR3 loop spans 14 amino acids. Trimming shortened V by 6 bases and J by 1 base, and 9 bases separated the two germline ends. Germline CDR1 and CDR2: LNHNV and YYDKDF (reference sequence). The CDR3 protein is CATREGGNTGELFF. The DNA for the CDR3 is TGTGCCACCAGAGAGGGCGGGAACACCGGGGAGCTGTTTTTT. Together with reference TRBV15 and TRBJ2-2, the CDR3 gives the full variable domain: DAMVIQNPRYQVTQFGKPVTLSCSQTLNHNVMYWYQQKSSQAPKLLFHYYDKDFNNEADTPDNFQSRRPNTSFCFLDIRSPGLGDTAMYLCATREGGNTGELFFGEGSRLTVL.

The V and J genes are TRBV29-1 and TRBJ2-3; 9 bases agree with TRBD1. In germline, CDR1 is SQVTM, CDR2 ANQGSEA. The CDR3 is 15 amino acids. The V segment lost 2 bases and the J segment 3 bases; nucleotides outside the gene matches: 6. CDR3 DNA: TGCAGCGTTGAATGGATACAGGGGGCGACAGATACGCAGTATTTT. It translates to CSVEWIQGATDTQYF.

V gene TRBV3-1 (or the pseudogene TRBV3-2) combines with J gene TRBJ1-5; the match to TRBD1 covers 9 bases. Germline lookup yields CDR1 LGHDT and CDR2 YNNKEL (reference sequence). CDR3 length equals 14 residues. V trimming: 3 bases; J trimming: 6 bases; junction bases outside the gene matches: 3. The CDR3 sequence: CASSHGTGTQPQHF. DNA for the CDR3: TGTGCCAGCAGCCACGGGACAGGGACTCAGCCCCAGCATTTT.

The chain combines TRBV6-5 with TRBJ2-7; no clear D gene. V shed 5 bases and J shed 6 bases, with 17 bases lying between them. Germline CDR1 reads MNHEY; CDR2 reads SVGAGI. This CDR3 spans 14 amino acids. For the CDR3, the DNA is TGTGCCAGCAGTCCGAGACCCTCTTCGGGCGAGCAGTACGTC. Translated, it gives CASSPRPSSGEQYV.

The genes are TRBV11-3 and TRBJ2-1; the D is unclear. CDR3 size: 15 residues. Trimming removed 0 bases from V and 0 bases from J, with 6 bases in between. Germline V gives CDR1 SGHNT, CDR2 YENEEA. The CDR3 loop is CASSLERYSYNEQFF. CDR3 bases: TGTGCCAGCAGCTTAGAACGGTACTCCTACAATGAGCAGTTCTTC. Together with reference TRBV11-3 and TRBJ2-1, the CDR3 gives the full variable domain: EAGVVQSPRYKIIEKKQPVAFWCNPISGHNTLYWYLQNLGQGPELLIRYENEEAVDDSQLPKDRFSAERLKGVDSTLKIQPAELGDSAVYLCASSLERYSYNEQFFGPGTRLTVL.

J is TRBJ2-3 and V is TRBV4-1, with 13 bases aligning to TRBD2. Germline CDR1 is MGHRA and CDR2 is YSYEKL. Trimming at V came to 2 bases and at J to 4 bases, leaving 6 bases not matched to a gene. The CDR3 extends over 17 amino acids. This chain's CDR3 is CASSQPGTSGDADTQYF. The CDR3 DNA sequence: TGCGCCAGCAGCCAACCTGGGACTAGCGGGGACGCAGATACGCAGTATTTT.

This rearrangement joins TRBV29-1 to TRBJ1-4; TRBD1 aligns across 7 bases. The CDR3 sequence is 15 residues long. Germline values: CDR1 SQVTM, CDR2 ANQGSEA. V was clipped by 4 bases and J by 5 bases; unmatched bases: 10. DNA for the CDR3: TGCAGCGTTGCCCCCGGGGGACAGCTAAATGAAAAACTGTTTTTT. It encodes CSVAPGGQLNEKLFF.

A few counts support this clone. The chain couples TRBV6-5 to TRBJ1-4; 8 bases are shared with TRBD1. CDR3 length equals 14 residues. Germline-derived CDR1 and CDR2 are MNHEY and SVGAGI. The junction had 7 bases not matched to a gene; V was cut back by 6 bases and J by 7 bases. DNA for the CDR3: TGTGCCAGCAGACCTACAGGGGGTGGTGAAAAACTGTTTTTT. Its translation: CASRPTGGGEKLFF.

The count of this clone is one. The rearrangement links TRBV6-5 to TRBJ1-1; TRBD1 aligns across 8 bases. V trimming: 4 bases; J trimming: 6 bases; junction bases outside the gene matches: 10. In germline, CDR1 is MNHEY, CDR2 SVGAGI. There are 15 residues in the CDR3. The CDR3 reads CASSFSRTGNSEAFF. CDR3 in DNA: TGTGCCAGCAGTTTTTCTCGGACAGGGAATTCTGAAGCTTTCTTT.

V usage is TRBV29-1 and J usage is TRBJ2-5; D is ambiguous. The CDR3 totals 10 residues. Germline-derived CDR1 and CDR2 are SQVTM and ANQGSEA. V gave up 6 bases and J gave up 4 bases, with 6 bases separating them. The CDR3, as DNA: TGCAGCGTCCAATTAGAGACCCAGTACTTC. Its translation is CSVQLETQYF.